Detailed here is one T cell receptor beta chain. Its antigen is undetermined. RNA transcripts yielded amplified TCR beta CDR3 regions. Carried out on the TCR CDR3, a first-round RT-PCR used the HTBI primer set. TCRdb reprocessed the multiplex PCR reads via MiXCR and lists one record per CDR3 protein. The sample has roughly 500,000 distinct CDR3 sequences; roughly 45% are singletons. In germline, CDR1 is ENHRY, CDR2 SYGVKD. The CDR3 length is 14 residues. Between the trimmed V and J ends, which lost 10 bases and 5 bases, there was a span of 20 bases. The sample belongs to a study of T cells in Graves' hyperthyroidism and ophthalmopathy. It was uncontrolled infection, other autoimmune disease, pregnancy or lactation that excluded patients. Clinicians diagnosed patients from clinical symptoms, serum thyroxine and TRAb, thyroid ultrasound and orbital computed tomography. Broader study findings: It was a median about 7.1 months before onset that the model predicted ophthalmopathy.

The TCR originated in an adult woman with Graves' disease, either hyperthyroidism or ophthalmopathy (not recorded which). Sequenced material: peripheral blood or thyroid tissue (not recorded which). V and J are TRBV10-3 and TRBJ2-5; D is perhaps TRBD1 (6 bases). In DNA form, the CDR3 reads TGTGCCAGAAAGCCGGGACAATATGCGGAGACCCAGTACTTC. This encodes CARKPGQYAETQYF.